This TCR beta chain appears in the sequencing data of a study of cytomegalovirus exposure and HLA in healthy donors. This clone is a singleton in its sample. Antigen specificity is unknown. Libraries were prepared by immunoSEQ multiplex PCR; TCRdb keeps only in-frame clonotypes and omits some of them. Among about 160,000 clones listed, 86% were seen once. CDR3 length equals 14 residues. The germline V gene encodes CDR1 MNHNS and CDR2 SASEGT. With 6 bases removed from V and 1 base from J, the gap between germline ends came to 12 bases. Study conclusions and caveats: Most TCRs appeared rarely, but some public TCRs recurred in many donors.

This clonotype originated in a woman in her thirties in good health and CMV-seronegative. The chain links TRBV6-1 to TRBJ1-1; D gene uncertain. Sequenced material: PBMCs. For the CDR3, the DNA is TGTGCCAGCAGCCCGGGTTTGGCGAACACTGAAGCTTTCTTT. It specifies CASSPGLANTEAFF.